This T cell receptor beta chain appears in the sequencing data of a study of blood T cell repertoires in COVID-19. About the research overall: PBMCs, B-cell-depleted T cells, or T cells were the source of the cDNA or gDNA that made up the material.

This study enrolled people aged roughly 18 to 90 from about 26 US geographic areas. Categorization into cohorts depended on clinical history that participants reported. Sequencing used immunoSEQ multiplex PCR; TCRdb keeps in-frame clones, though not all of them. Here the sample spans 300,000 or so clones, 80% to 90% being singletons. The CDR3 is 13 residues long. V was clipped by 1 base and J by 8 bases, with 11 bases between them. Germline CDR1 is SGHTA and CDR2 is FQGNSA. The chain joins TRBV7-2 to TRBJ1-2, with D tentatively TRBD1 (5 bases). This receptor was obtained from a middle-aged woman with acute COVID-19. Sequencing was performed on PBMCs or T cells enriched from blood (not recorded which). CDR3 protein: CASSLGGGRGYTF. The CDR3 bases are TGTGCCAGCAGCTTAGGGGGGGGTAGAGGCTACACCTTC.